The 25 T cell receptor beta chains in this list originate from one sample, sequenced in a study of radiation and T cells in renal cell carcinoma. TCRdb's copy holds only in-frame clones and misses some; the assay was immunoSEQ multiplex PCR. Of under 200,000 clones in the sample, around 89% are singletons; the top ten hold around 10%. This sample's time point: blood 4 weeks post-SBRT, at nephrectomy. Treatment defined: 15 Gy SBRT to primary tumor, nephrectomy 4 weeks later. Specimen: blood, collected from a patient whose treatment included radiotherapy and nephrectomy. The receptor source for this set is a woman aged 45 to 65 with renal cell carcinoma.

This chain joins TRBV2 and TRBJ2-5, with a weak D call TRBD1 (6 bases). The length of the CDR3 is 15 residues. Per the germline V gene, CDR1 is SNHLY and CDR2 is FYNNEI. V was trimmed by 1 base and J by 5 bases, leaving 14 bases between them. Here the CDR3 DNA reads TGTGCCAGCAGTGAAGGGGGGCCGGATTGGGAGACCCAGTACTTC. This sequence encodes CASSEGGPDWETQYF.

V usage is TRBV27 and J usage is TRBJ1-2; 9 nucleotides match TRBD1. Germline CDR1 is MNHEY and CDR2 is SMNVEV (reference sequence). This CDR3 has 15 residues. V lost 6 bases, J lost 6 bases, and 11 bases stayed unmatched. The CDR3 is CASRTYRGQFNGYTF. CDR3 in DNA: TGTGCCAGCAGGACCTACAGGGGGCAGTTTAATGGCTACACCTTC.

J is TRBJ2-2 and V is TRBV4-2; D assignment may be TRBD1 or TRBD2 (6 bases each). Germline V gene data show CDR1 as LGHNA and CDR2 as YNFKEQ. The CDR3 runs to 14 residues. Deletions cut 1 base from V and 5 bases from J, with 8 bases between. The CDR3, as DNA: TGTGCCAGCAGCCAAGTAGGGGGGACCGGGGAGCTGTTTTTT. Encoded protein: CASSQVGGTGELFF.

The chain combines TRBV20-1 with TRBJ2-3; no firm D call. Germline lookup yields CDR1 DFQATT and CDR2 SNEGSKA (reference sequence). The V and J ends lost 5 bases and 2 bases respectively, with 5 bases between them. The CDR3 contains 11 residues. CDR3 sequence: CSAEITDTQYF. The CDR3 bases are TGCAGTGCTGAGATCACAGATACGCAGTATTTT.

The chain is built from TRBV6-9 and TRBJ1-2, with 7 bases aligning to TRBD1. Unmatched junction bases numbered 23, after V lost 8 bases and J lost 2 bases. The CDR3 has 19 amino acids. CDR1 and CDR2 from the germline V gene are MNHGY and SVAAGI. CDR3 coding DNA: TGTGCCAGCCCGGGGGTACCGTCGGGACAGAAGCTTTCAAACTATGGCTACACCTTC. Encoded protein: CASPGVPSGQKLSNYGYTF.

The chain's CDR3 is CASSLGWDAGTIYF. As DNA, the CDR3 is TGTGCCAGCAGCTTAGGTTGGGACGCAGGCACCATATATTTT. The chain carries TRBV7-9 and TRBJ1-3, with TRBD1 as a possible D gene (5 bases). Germline assignment: CDR1 SEHNR and CDR2 FQNEAQ (reference sequence). CDR3 length: 14 amino acids. V was trimmed by 1 base and J by 9 bases, leaving 13 bases between them.

The chain combines TRBV10-3 with TRBJ1-2; tentatively, D is TRBD1 (5 bases). With 7 bases removed from V and 5 bases from J, the gap between germline ends came to 17 bases. The CDR3 has 14 residues. CDR1 is ENHRY, CDR2 SYGVKD, per germline. CDR3 nucleotide sequence: TGTGCCATCACCTCCGCGGGGGAAGGGTATGGCTACACCTTC. Translating it yields CAITSAGEGYGYTF.

The chain recombines TRBV5-4 with TRBJ2-1, with 9 bases aligning to TRBD2. CDR1 and CDR2 from the germline V gene are SGHNT and YYREEE (reference sequence). V lost 0 bases and J lost 8; bases outside the gene matches: 9. CDR3 length equals 16 residues. Here the CDR3 DNA reads TGTGCCAGCAGCTTGGACTCTAGCGGGGTATTGGATGAGCAGTTCTTC. It is translated as CASSLDSSGVLDEQFF.

The CDR3 loop is CAWALAGGGNEQFF. CDR3 sequence (DNA): TGTGCCTGGGCCCTAGCGGGGGGAGGTAATGAGCAGTTCTTC. V is TRBV30 and J is TRBJ2-1; 11 bases match TRBD2. Trimming took 5 bases from V and 7 from J; bases not matched to a gene: 7. The CDR3 loop spans 14 amino acids. The germline V gene encodes CDR1 GTSNPN and CDR2 SVGIG (reference sequence).

Points on this clone: The same CDR3 also results from other DNA sequences found in this sample. The CDR3 sequence is CASSLAGYGYTF. The CDR3 nucleotides read TGTGCCAGCAGCTTAGCGGGCTATGGCTACACCTTC. This chain links TRBV7-9 with TRBJ1-2; D is uncertain. Germline lookup yields CDR1 SEHNR and CDR2 FQNEAQ (reference sequence). CDR3 size: 12 residues. Deletions cut 0 bases from V and 4 bases from J, with 3 bases between. Drawing the rest from reference TRBV7-9 and TRBJ1-2, the complete variable domain is DTGVSQNPRHKITKRGQNVTFRCDPISEHNRLYWYRQTLGQGPEFLTYFQNEAQLEKSRLLSDRFSAERPKGSFSTLEIQRTEQGDSAMYLCASSLAGYGYTFGSGTRLTVV.

This clone was seen a few times. CDR3 loop: CATRGASTDTQYF. CDR3 bases: TGTGCCACTAGGGGGGCCAGCACAGATACGCAGTATTTT. The V and J genes are TRBV6-1 and TRBJ2-3; either TRBD1 or TRBD2 may fit D (6 bases each). This CDR3 has 13 residues. Germline CDR1 MNHNS, CDR2 SASEGT. Between the trimmed V and J ends, which lost 10 bases and 0 bases, there was a span of 11 bases.

The chain joins TRBV7-2 to TRBJ2-7; D unresolved. This CDR3 contains 14 residues. The V gene lost 0 bases and the J gene lost 0 bases, with 6 bases spanning the gap. Germline V gene sequence: CDR1 SGHTA, CDR2 FQGNSA. For the CDR3, the DNA is TGTGCCAGCAGCTTAGCTGTGTTCTCCTACGAGCAGTACTTC. Protein sequence: CASSLAVFSYEQYF.

A few counts support this clone. The rearrangement links TRBV30 to TRBJ1-2, with a possible D match to TRBD1 (6 bases). Germline lookup yields CDR1 GTSNPN and CDR2 SVGIG (reference sequence). This CDR3 has 13 amino acids. V was trimmed by 0 bases and J by 7 bases, leaving 12 bases between them. The DNA for the CDR3 is TGTGCCTGGAGTGTAGGGACAATAAGTGGCTACACCTTC. Translated, it gives CAWSVGTISGYTF.

The chain has TRBV7-2 and TRBJ1-6, with 7 nucleotides matching TRBD1. Germline CDR1 and CDR2: SGHTA and FQGNSA. The trim removed 5 bases at V and 13 bases at J, leaving 2 bases unmatched. The CDR3 contains 11 residues. In DNA form, the CDR3 reads TGTGCCAGCAGCACAGGGGACCCCCTCCACTTT. Its protein is CASSTGDPLHF.

Only one count was recorded for this clone. The rearrangement links TRBV13 to TRBJ2-2; 10 bases are a match to TRBD1. The CDR3 totals 16 residues. Germline loops: CDR1 PRHDT, CDR2 FYEKMQ (reference sequence). The ends lost 5 bases at V and 1 base at J; junction bases unmatched: 4. CDR3 in amino acids: CASSGGTGVNTGELFF. In DNA, the CDR3 is TGTGCCAGCAGCGGTGGGACAGGGGTGAACACCGGGGAGCTGTTTTTT.

The CDR3 sequence: CSASAGETQYF. Here the CDR3 DNA reads TGCAGTGCTAGTGCGGGGGAGACCCAGTACTTC. The V call is TRBV20-1, the J call TRBJ2-5; TRBD2 might be the D (6 bases). Looked up from germline, CDR1 is DFQATT and CDR2 is SNEGSKA (reference sequence). Trimming pared 3 bases from V and 5 bases from J, leaving 7 bases between. This CDR3 comprises 11 residues.

This clone came up a few times. The chain joins TRBV6-5 to TRBJ1-6, with D maybe TRBD1 (5 bases). Deletions cut 8 bases from V and 6 bases from J, with 11 bases between. CDR3 length: 13 amino acids. Looked up from germline, CDR1 is MNHEY and CDR2 is SVGAGI. In DNA form, the CDR3 reads TGTGCCAGCCCTGGCCAGGGTAATTCACCCCTCCACTTT. Protein sequence: CASPGQGNSPLHF.

The V call is TRBV19, the J call TRBJ1-2, with D unresolved. The CDR3 consists of 13 residues. The germline V and J ends were trimmed by 5 bases and 0 bases, with 7 bases remaining between them. Germline V gene data show CDR1 as LNHDA and CDR2 as SQIVND (reference sequence). The CDR3 is CASSPDTNYGYTF. Here the CDR3 DNA reads TGTGCCAGTAGTCCCGATACTAACTATGGCTACACCTTC.

V gene TRBV19 combines with J gene TRBJ1-1, with D possibly TRBD1 on 6 matching bases. V was shortened by 5 bases and J by 6 bases, with 28 bases between the two germline ends. Germline V lookup: CDR1 LNHDA, CDR2 SQIVND (reference sequence). The CDR3 totals 18 residues. The CDR3 spells CASSETGTPFGKSSEAFF. CDR3 coding DNA: TGTGCCAGTAGTGAAACCGGGACACCCTTTGGCAAGAGCTCTGAAGCTTTCTTT. The variable domain in full, with the rest retrieved from reference TRBV19 and TRBJ1-1, is DGGITQSPKYLFRKEGQNVTLSCEQNLNHDAMYWYRQDPGQGLRLIYYSQIVNDFQKGDIAEGYSVSREKKESFPLTVTSAQKNPTAFYLCASSETGTPFGKSSEAFFGQGTRLTVV.

The J gene is TRBJ2-2, the V gene TRBV9, with D maybe TRBD1 (5 bases). V lost 3 bases and J 8 bases, leaving 11 bases between the germline ends. Germline assignment: CDR1 SGDLS and CDR2 YYNGEE. The CDR3 length is 13 residues. CDR3 coding DNA: TGTGCCAGCAGCGCAGGGTTTCTTGGGGAGCTGTTTTTT. Translation: CASSAGFLGELFF.

The gene calls are TRBV5-5 and TRBJ1-2; 8 bases map to TRBD1. V lost 0 bases and J lost 4; bases outside the gene matches: 11. This CDR3 has 17 amino acids. Germline-derived CDR1 and CDR2 are SGHKS and YYEKEE (reference sequence). The CDR3 reads CASSLAEGQDGIYGYTF. CDR3 in DNA: TGTGCCAGCAGCTTGGCCGAGGGACAGGATGGTATCTATGGCTACACCTTC. Drawing the rest from reference TRBV5-5 and TRBJ1-2, the complete variable domain is DAGVTQSPTHLIKTRGQQVTLRCSPISGHKSVSWYQQVLGQGPQFIFQYYEKEERGRGNFPDRFSARQFPNYSSELNVNALLLGDSALYLCASSLAEGQDGIYGYTFGSGTRLTVV.

The gene calls are TRBV5-1 and TRBJ1-6; D call uncertain. This CDR3 comprises 15 residues. V dropped 2 bases and J dropped 3 bases, with 9 bases sitting between them. CDR1 and CDR2 from the germline V gene are SGHRS and YFSETQ. CDR3 in DNA: TGCGCCAGCAGCTTAGAGGGAAACTATAATTCACCCCTCCACTTT. This encodes CASSLEGNYNSPLHF.

This chain joins TRBV14 and TRBJ2-3; D possibly corresponds to TRBD2 (5 bases). The ends were cut back, 4 bases at V and 0 bases at J, with 11 bases in the middle. The CDR3 is 15 amino acids. CDR1 and CDR2 (germline): SGHDN, FVKESK. The CDR3 DNA is TGTGCCAGCAGCCGCACCGGGATTAGCACAGATACGCAGTATTTT. As protein: CASSRTGISTDTQYF.

In its sample, this clone was seen a few times. The chain recombines TRBV6-1 with TRBJ1-2; D call uncertain. The V and J ends lost 4 bases and 6 bases respectively, with 6 bases between them. Per the germline V gene, CDR1 is MNHNS and CDR2 is SASEGT. This CDR3 region has 11 residues. For the CDR3, the DNA is TGTGCCAGCAGTGTCAGGCATGGCTACACCTTC. Protein sequence: CASSVRHGYTF.

The chain joins TRBV6-5 to TRBJ2-5; 11 bases are shared with TRBD2. Germline values: CDR1 MNHEY, CDR2 SVGAGI. J gave up 5 bases and V 6 bases, and 8 bases lay outside the gene matches. There are 15 residues in the CDR3. The CDR3 loop is CASRIAGGHWETQYF. The CDR3, as DNA: TGTGCCAGCAGGATAGCGGGGGGGCATTGGGAGACCCAGTACTTC.